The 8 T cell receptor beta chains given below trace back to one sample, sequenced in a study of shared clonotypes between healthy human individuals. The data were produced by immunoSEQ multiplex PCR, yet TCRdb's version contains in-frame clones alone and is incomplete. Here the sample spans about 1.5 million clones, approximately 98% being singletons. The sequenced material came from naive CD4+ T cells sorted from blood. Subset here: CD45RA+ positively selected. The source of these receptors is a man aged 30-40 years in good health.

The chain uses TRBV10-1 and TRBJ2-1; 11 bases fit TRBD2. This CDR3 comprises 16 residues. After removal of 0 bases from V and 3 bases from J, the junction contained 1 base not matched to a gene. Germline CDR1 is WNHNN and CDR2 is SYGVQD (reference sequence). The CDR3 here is CASSESGTSGYNEQFF. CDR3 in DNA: TGCGCCAGCAGTGAGTCGGGGACTAGCGGCTACAATGAGCAGTTCTTC.

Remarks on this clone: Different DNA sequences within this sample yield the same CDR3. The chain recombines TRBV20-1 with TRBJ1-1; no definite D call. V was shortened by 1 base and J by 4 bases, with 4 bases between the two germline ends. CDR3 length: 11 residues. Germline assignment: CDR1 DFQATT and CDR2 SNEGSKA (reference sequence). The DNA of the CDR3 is TGCAGTGCTAGAGTTGGCACTGAAGCTTTCTTT. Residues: CSARVGTEAFF.

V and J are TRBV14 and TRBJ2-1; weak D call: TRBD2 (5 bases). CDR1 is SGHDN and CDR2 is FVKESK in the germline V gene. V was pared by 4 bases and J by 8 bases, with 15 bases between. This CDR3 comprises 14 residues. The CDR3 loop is CASSLLLEVHEQFF. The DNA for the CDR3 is TGTGCCAGCAGCCTTTTACTGGAGGTCCATGAGCAGTTCTTC.

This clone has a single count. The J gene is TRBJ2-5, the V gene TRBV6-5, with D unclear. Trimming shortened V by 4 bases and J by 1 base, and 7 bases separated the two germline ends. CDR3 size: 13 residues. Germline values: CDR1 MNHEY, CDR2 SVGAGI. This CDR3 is CASSSPVQETQYF. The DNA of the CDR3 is TGTGCCAGCAGTTCACCGGTCCAAGAGACCCAGTACTTC.

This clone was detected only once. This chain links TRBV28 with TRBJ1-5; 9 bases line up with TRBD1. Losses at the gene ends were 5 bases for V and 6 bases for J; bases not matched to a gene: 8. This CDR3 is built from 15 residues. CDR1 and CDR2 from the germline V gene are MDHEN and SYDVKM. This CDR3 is CASSLKQGAIQPQHF. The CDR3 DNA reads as TGTGCCAGCAGTCTCAAACAGGGGGCAATTCAGCCCCAGCATTTT.

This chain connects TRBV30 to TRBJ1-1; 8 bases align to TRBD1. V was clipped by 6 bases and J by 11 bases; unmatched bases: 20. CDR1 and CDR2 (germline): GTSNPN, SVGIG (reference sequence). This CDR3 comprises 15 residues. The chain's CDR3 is CACLLVGRGRDQAFF. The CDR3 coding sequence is TGTGCCTGCCTATTGGTGGGCAGGGGGCGAGATCAGGCTTTCTTT.

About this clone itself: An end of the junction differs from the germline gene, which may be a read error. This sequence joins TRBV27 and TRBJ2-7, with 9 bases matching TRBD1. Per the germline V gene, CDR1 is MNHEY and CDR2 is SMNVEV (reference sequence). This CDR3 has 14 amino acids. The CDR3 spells CASRDRGGSYEQYF. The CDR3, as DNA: TGTGCCAGCAGAGACAGGGGGGGCTCCTACGAGCAGTATTTC.

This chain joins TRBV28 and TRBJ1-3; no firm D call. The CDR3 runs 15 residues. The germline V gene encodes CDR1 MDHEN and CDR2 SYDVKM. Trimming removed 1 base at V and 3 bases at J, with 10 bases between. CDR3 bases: TGTGCCAGCAGTTTATCTCTGGCCAGTGGAAACACCATATATTTT. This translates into CASSLSLASGNTIYF.